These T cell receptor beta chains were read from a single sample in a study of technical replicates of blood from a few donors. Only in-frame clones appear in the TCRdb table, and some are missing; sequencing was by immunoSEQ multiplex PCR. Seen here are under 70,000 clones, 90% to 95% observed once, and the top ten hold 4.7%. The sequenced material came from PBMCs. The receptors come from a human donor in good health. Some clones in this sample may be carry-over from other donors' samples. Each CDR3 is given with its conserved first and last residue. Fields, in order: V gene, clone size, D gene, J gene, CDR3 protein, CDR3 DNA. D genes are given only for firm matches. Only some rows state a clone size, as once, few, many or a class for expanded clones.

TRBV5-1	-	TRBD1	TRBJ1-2	CASGATPGQGYYGYTF	TGCGCCAGCGGAGCAACTCCGGGACAGGGGTACTATGGCTACACCTTC
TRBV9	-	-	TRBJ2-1	CASSVGSRGPSLNEQFF	TGTGCCAGCAGCGTAGGTTCACGAGGGCCCTCTTTGAATGAGCAGTTCTTC
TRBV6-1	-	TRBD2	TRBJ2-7	CASSGGTSGKGEQYF	TGTGCCAGCAGTGGCGGGACTAGCGGGAAGGGCGAGCAGTACTTC
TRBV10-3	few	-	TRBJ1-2	CAISEGGYGYTF	TGTGCCATCAGTGAAGGGGGCTATGGCTACACCTTC
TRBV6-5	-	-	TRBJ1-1	CASRAGGEMNTEAFF	TGTGCCAGCAGGGCGGGGGGGGAGATGAACACTGAAGCTTTCTTT
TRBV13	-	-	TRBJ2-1	CASSQDKTRSVEQFF	TGTGCCAGCAGCCAAGACAAGACTAGGAGTGTTGAGCAGTTCTTC
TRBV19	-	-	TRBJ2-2	CASSIAPRTANTGELFF	TGTGCCAGTAGTATAGCCCCCCGGACAGCGAACACCGGGGAGCTGTTTTTT
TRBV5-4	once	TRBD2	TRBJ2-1	CASSPGLAGGYNEQFF	TGTGCCAGCAGCCCAGGACTAGCGGGGGGCTACAATGAGCAGTTCTTC
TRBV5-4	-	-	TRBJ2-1	CASSLVPERNEQFF	TGTGCCAGCAGCTTGGTGCCAGAACGCAATGAGCAGTTCTTC
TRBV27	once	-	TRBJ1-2	CASSLSAGDYGYTF	TGTGCCAGCAGTTTATCGGCAGGGGACTATGGCTACACCTTC
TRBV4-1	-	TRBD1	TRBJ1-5	CASSQAMGAGTGGLSNQPQHF	TGCGCCAGCAGCCAAGCGATGGGCGCCGGGACAGGGGGCTTGAGCAATCAGCCCCAGCATTTT
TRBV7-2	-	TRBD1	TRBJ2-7	CASSLAGQGVSEQYF	TGTGCCAGCAGCTTAGCCGGTCAGGGGGTGAGCGAGCAGTACTTC
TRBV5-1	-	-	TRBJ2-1	CASSLGGGLSRSYNEQFF	TGCGCCAGCAGCTTGGGGGGCGGTCTGAGTCGCTCCTACAATGAGCAGTTCTTC
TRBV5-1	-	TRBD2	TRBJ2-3	CASLRTASGGGADTQYF	TGCGCCAGCTTGAGGACGGCTAGCGGGGGGGGCGCGGATACGCAGTATTTT
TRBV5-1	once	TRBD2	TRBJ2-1	CASSSAGAYNEQFF	TGCGCCAGCAGCTCCGCGGGAGCATACAATGAGCAGTTCTTC
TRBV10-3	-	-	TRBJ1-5	CAISDYSSNQPQHF	TGTGCCATCAGTGATTATTCGAGCAATCAGCCCCAGCATTTT
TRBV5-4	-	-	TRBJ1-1	CASSLGRESSAFF	TGTGCCAGCAGCTTGGGCAGGGAATCGTCGGCTTTCTTT
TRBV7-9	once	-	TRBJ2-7	CASSLASGRGSYEQYF	TGTGCCAGCAGCTTAGCGTCCGGGCGGGGCTCCTACGAGCAGTACTTC
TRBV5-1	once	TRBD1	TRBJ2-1	CASSLRPWAGGNEQFF	TGCGCCAGCAGCCTTAGGCCCTGGGCAGGGGGCAATGAGCAGTTCTTC
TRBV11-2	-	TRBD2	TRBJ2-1	CASSRGLAGHNEQFF	TGTGCCAGCAGCCGGGGACTAGCGGGACACAATGAGCAGTTCTTC
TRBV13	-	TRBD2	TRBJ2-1	CASSPWTSYEQFF	TGTGCCAGCAGCCCTTGGACTAGCTATGAGCAGTTCTTC
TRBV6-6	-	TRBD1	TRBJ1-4	CASSYRPTGGGEKLFF	TGTGCCAGCAGTTACCGACCGACAGGGGGAGGTGAAAAACTGTTTTTT
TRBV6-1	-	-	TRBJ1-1	CASSEISGETEAFF	TGTGCCAGCAGTGAAATATCAGGGGAGACTGAAGCTTTCTTT
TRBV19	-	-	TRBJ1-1	CASNPGRGMARDTEAFF	TGTGCCAGTAATCCCGGACGAGGGATGGCACGGGACACTGAAGCTTTCTTT
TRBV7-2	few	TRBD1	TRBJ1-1	CASNRPGQGASEAFF	TGTGCCAGCAACAGACCCGGACAGGGGGCGTCTGAAGCTTTCTTT
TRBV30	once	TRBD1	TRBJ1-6	CAWSLTGTSSPLHF	TGTGCCTGGAGTTTGACAGGGACGAGTTCACCCCTCCACTTT
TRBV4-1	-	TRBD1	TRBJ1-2	CASSQARGQDYGYTF	TGCGCCAGCAGCCAGGCCCGGGGACAGGACTATGGCTACACCTTC
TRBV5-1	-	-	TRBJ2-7	CASSLTGSLREQYF	TGCGCCAGCAGCTTGACAGGGAGTCTAAGAGAGCAGTACTTC
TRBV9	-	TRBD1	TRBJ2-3	CASSDRDRTTDTQYF	TGTGCCAGCAGCGACCGGGACAGGACTACAGATACGCAGTATTTT
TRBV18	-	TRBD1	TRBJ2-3	CASSPGQEAQYF	TGTGCCAGCTCACCGGGACAGGAGGCGCAGTATTTT
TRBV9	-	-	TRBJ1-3	CASSVDYSSGNTIYF	TGTGCCAGCAGCGTAGATTACAGCTCTGGAAACACCATATATTTT
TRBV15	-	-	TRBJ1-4	CATSRGGGTTNEKLFF	TGTGCCACCAGCAGAGGGGGGGGTACAACTAATGAAAAACTGTTTTTT
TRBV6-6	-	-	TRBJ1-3	CASLRESSGNTIYF	TGTGCCAGCCTAAGGGAGAGCTCTGGAAACACCATATATTTT
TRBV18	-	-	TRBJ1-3	CASSPEGNTIYF	TGTGCCAGCTCACCGGAGGGAAACACCATATATTTT
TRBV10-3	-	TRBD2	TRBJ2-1	CAISTSGGTYNEQFF	TGTGCCATTTCGACTAGCGGGGGAACCTACAATGAGCAGTTCTTC
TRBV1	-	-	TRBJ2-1	CTSSRGTCNEQFF	TGCACCAGCAGCCGCGGGACTTGCAATGAGCAGTTCTTC
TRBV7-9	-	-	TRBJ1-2	CASSHRAAGYTF	TGTGCCAGCAGTCACAGGGCCGCTGGCTACACCTTC
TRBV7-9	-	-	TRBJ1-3	CASSTGSSGNTIYF	TGTGCCAGCAGCACAGGGAGCTCTGGAAACACCATATATTTT
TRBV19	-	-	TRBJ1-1	CASSIGGGTTEAFF	TGTGCCAGTAGTATCGGGGGTGGGACCACTGAAGCTTTCTTT
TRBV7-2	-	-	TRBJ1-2	CASSLGVRSYGYTF	TGTGCCAGCAGCTTAGGGGTTAGGAGCTATGGCTACACCTTC
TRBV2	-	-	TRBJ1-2	CASSDLFGGNTF	TGTGCCAGCAGTGATCTCTTCGGAGGGAACACCTTC
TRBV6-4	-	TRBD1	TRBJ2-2	CASRRQGDTGELFF	TGTGCCAGCAGGAGACAGGGGGACACCGGGGAGCTGTTTTTT
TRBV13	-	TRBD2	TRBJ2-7	CASRIAGTTYEQYF	TGTGCCAGCCGAATCGCCGGGACTACCTACGAGCAGTACTTC
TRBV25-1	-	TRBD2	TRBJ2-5	CASSKAGPGQETQYF	TGTGCCAGCAGTAAAGCGGGACCCGGGCAAGAGACCCAGTACTTC
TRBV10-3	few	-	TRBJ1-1	CAISESTTSSEAFF	TGTGCCATCAGTGAGTCGACGACAAGTAGTGAAGCTTTCTTT